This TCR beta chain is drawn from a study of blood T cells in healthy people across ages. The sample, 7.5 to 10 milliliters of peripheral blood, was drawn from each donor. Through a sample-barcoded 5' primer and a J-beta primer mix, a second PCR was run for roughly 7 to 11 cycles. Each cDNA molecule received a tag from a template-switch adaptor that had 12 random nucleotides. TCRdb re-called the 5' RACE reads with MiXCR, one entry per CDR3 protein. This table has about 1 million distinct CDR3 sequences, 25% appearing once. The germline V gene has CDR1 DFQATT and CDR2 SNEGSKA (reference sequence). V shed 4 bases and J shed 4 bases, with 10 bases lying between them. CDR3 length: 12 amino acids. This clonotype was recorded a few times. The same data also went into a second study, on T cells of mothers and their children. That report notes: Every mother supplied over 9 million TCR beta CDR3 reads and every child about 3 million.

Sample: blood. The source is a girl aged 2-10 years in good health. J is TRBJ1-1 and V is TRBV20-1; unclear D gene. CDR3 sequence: CSAMGGSTEAFF. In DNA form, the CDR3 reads TGCAGTGCTATGGGAGGGAGCACTGAAGCTTTCTTT.